Listed below are T cell receptor beta chains from one sample, sequenced in a study of blood T cell repertoires in COVID-19. The method was immunoSEQ multiplex PCR; TCRdb's version includes in-frame clones alone and lacks a portion of them. The top ten hold around 2.5% of the sample, which has some 160,000 clones, 85% to 90% seen once. The sequenced sample consisted of peripheral blood. These receptors were collected from a woman older than 75 with COVID-19, enrolled during active disease. The CDR3 runs from the conserved cysteine through the conserved F or W. A D gene is named only where the DNA matches it firmly. Size is omitted from some rows. Given values are once, few, many or a class for expanded clones.

j_call clone_size d_call v_call cdr3_aa cdr3_nt
TRBJ2-2 - TRBD1 TRBV2 CASSDRQGGTGELFF TGTGCCAGCAGCGACCGACAGGGGGGAACCGGGGAGCTGTTTTTT
TRBJ2-5 - - TRBV6-2/TRBV6-3 CASSSGLPRETQYF TGTGCCAGCAGTTCGGGACTCCCCCGGGAGACCCAGTACTTC
TRBJ1-1 - TRBD1 TRBV19 CASSPQGATEAFF TGTGCCAGTAGTCCCCAGGGGGCCACTGAAGCTTTCTTT
TRBJ2-2 - - TRBV7-2 CASSLTPRGANTGELFF TGTGCCAGCAGCTTAACGCCCAGGGGGGCGAACACCGGGGAGCTGTTTTTT
TRBJ2-3 - TRBD1 TRBV7-8 CASSLANRDRGADTQYF TGTGCCAGCAGCTTAGCGAACCGGGACAGGGGAGCAGATACGCAGTATTTT
TRBJ2-7 - TRBD2 TRBV7-2 CASSQIAGGVYEQYF TGTGCCAGCAGCCAAATAGCGGGAGGGGTTTACGAGCAGTACTTC
TRBJ2-7 - - TRBV6-5 CASRGGQTNFYEQYF TGTGCCAGCAGGGGGGGACAGACCAACTTCTACGAGCAGTACTTC
TRBJ2-7 once - TRBV3-1/TRBV3-2 CARLERRGEQYF TGTGCCAGACTTGAGCGAAGGGGCGAGCAGTACTTC
TRBJ2-5 - TRBD1 TRBV6-6 CASKSDREETQYF TGTGCCAGCAAATCTGACAGGGAAGAGACCCAGTACTTC
TRBJ1-1 - TRBD1 TRBV6-2/TRBV6-3 CASSYSTGTARAFF TGTGCCAGCAGTTACTCGACAGGGACAGCCCGCGCTTTCTTT
TRBJ2-1 - TRBD2 TRBV19 CASSRPSREGLLYEQFF TGTGCCAGTAGCCGTCCTTCTCGGGAGGGCCTTTTGTATGAGCAGTTCTTC
TRBJ1-5 - TRBD1 TRBV19 CASTPTGHRNQPQHF TGTGCCAGTACTCCGACAGGGCATCGGAATCAGCCCCAGCATTTT
TRBJ2-1 few TRBD2 TRBV5-6 CASSWGTSGIAEQFF TGTGCCAGCAGCTGGGGGACTAGCGGGATTGCTGAGCAGTTCTTC
TRBJ2-1 - - TRBV5-1 CASSLEFSDAEQFF TGCGCCAGCAGCTTGGAATTCAGCGACGCTGAGCAGTTCTTC
TRBJ1-2 - - TRBV5-1 CASSLRGEGNGYTF TGCGCCAGCAGCTTGCGCGGTGAAGGAAATGGCTACACCTTC
TRBJ1-2 - TRBD1 TRBV19 CASRQGNYGYTF TGTGCCAGTAGACAGGGGAACTATGGCTACACCTTC
TRBJ2-3 - TRBD1 TRBV5-1 CASSGATGVGDTQYF TGCGCCAGCAGCGGGGCGACAGGGGTCGGAGATACGCAGTATTTT
TRBJ2-5 - - TRBV2 CAISRGGYETQYF TGTGCCATCTCCCGGGGTGGTTACGAGACCCAGTACTTC
TRBJ1-5 few - TRBV28 CASSPQGAHNQPQHF TGTGCCAGCAGCCCCCAAGGGGCCCACAATCAGCCCCAGCATTTT
TRBJ2-2 - TRBD2 TRBV3-1/TRBV3-2 CASSGAGVTGELFF TGTGCCAGCAGCGGAGCGGGAGTTACCGGGGAGCTGTTTTTT
TRBJ2-1 - - TRBV5-6 CASSFNAESSYNEQFF TGTGCCAGCAGCTTCAACGCGGAGAGCTCCTACAATGAGCAGTTCTTC
TRBJ2-3 - TRBD2 TRBV5-6 CASSLRDYTDTQYF TGTGCCAGCAGCTTGCGGGACTACACAGATACGCAGTATTTT
TRBJ1-2 - TRBD1 TRBV12-3/TRBV12-4 CASSTQGNYGYTF TGTGCCAGCAGTACACAGGGGAACTATGGCTACACCTTC
TRBJ1-5 once - TRBV19 CASTPRGGRGNQPQHF TGTGCCAGTACCCCGAGGGGAGGTAGGGGCAATCAGCCCCAGCATTTT
TRBJ1-5 - TRBD1 TRBV28 CASSLQGAGNQPQHF TGTGCCAGCAGTTTACAGGGGGCGGGGAATCAGCCCCAGCATTTT
TRBJ1-6 - TRBD1 TRBV5-1 CASSFGQDNSPLHF TGCGCCAGCAGCTTCGGACAGGATAATTCACCCCTCCACTTT